This TCR beta chain was recorded in a study of tumor-infiltrating lymphocytes in localized non-small cell lung cancer. The overall study: Several tumor histologies, both smoking statuses, and some post-neoadjuvant chemotherapy samples were included.

Germline loops: CDR1 LNHDA, CDR2 SQIVND (reference sequence). The ends lost 4 bases at V and 0 bases at J; junction bases unmatched: 11. This CDR3 region has 17 residues. Method: immunoSEQ multiplex PCR; TCRdb's copy keeps in-frame clones and lacks some. The sample contains 10,000 or so clones, around 70% of which appear only once. Study results and limitations: Compared with uninvolved lung, tumors showed higher T cell infiltration by TCRbeta sequencing.

This clone was observed a few times. Antigen: not known. Sequences were obtained from lung tumor tissue. V usage is TRBV19 and J usage is TRBJ1-1; 7 positions agree with TRBD1. The receptor comes from a human donor with non-small cell lung cancer. CDR3 region: CASSRTDRQGLNTEAFF. CDR3 bases: TGTGCCAGTAGTAGAACCGACCGACAGGGACTGAACACTGAAGCTTTCTTT.